This entry lists 2 T cell receptor beta chains sequenced from one sample in a study of cytomegalovirus exposure and HLA in healthy donors (dated by TCRdb to the late 2010s). Library creation used the immunoSEQ multiplex PCR assay. The multiplex PCR relied on a mix of 60 forward primers for TCR Vbeta segments and 13 reverse primers for TCR Jbeta segments. TCRdb re-hosts the immuneACCESS table, in-frame sequences only. Its copies lack some clones; in the studies checked, an unresolved V gene accounts for under half of them, and the cause for the rest is not known. Recorded for this sample are some 120,000 clones; around four fifths of them occurred a single time. Around 19% of the sample rests with the top ten. The sequencing input was PBMCs. These receptor sequences come from a man aged 18 to 30 in good health and CMV-seropositive.

The chain has TRBV6-5 and TRBJ2-7; 12 bases match TRBD2. V lost 2 bases, J lost 1 base, and 3 bases stayed unmatched. Germline-derived CDR1 and CDR2 are MNHEY and SVGAGI. CDR3 length equals 16 residues. The CDR3 DNA reads as TGTGCCAGCAGTTACCGTCTAGCGGGGGGGTCCTACGAGCAGTACTTC. This encodes CASSYRLAGGSYEQYF.

This clone was observed a handful of times. The CDR3 DNA sequence: TGTGCCAGCAGTTTAGGGGGCGGAGGTACGCAGTATTTT. This sequence encodes CASSLGGGGTQYF. The chain uses TRBV27 and TRBJ2-3; a possible D gene is TRBD1 (6 bases). Germline assignment: CDR1 MNHEY and CDR2 SMNVEV (reference sequence). CDR3 length equals 13 residues. V dropped 2 bases and J dropped 8 bases, with 11 bases sitting between them.